Listed below are T cell receptor beta chains from one sample, sequenced in a study of cytomegalovirus exposure and HLA in healthy donors. Measured with immunoSEQ multiplex PCR; TCRdb has only the in-frame clones, and not every one. The data show some 140,000 clones, about 80% seen once. Input material: PBMCs. The origin of the receptors is a man in his thirties or forties in good health and CMV-seronegative. CDR3s include the opening cysteine and the closing phenylalanine or tryptophan. D genes are given only for firm matches. Clone size, where shown, is once, few, many, or a class for clones that have expanded.

D gene,J gene,V gene,clone size,CDR3 DNA,CDR3 protein
NA,TRBJ1-2,TRBV5-5,NA,TGTGCCAGCAGAGTGGGGGGGGACTACACCTTC,CASRVGGDYTF
NA,TRBJ1-1,TRBV5-4,NA,TGTGCCAGCCGATCCGGGGGACCCATGAACACTGAAGCTTTCTTT,CASRSGGPMNTEAFF
NA,TRBJ2-2,TRBV18,NA,TGTGCCAGCTCACCACCGGAGGGAGGGAACACCGGGGAGCTGTTTTTT,CASSPPEGGNTGELFF
NA,TRBJ1-2,TRBV18,NA,TGTGCCAGCTCACCGACAGAAAACTATGGCTACACCTTC,CASSPTENYGYTF
NA,TRBJ1-6,TRBV23-1,NA,TGCGCCACTAGAACGGGATCCTTTAATTCGCCCCTCCACTTT,CATRTGSFNSPLHF
TRBD2,TRBJ2-2,TRBV9,NA,TGTGCCAGCAGCGTAGTGGGACTAGCGGCTCCGAACACCGGGGAGCTGTTTTTT,CASSVVGLAAPNTGELFF
TRBD1,TRBJ2-1,TRBV28,NA,TGTGCCAGCAGTAGTTCAGGGGGCGCCTACAATGAGCAGTTCTTC,CASSSSGGAYNEQFF
NA,TRBJ2-7,TRBV27,NA,TGTGCCAGCAGCCCTCAATCTATCAGACTCTCCGCCTACGAGCAGTACTTC,CASSPQSIRLSAYEQYF
NA,TRBJ2-1,TRBV4-1,NA,TGCGCCAGCAGCCACCGACAGGGACTGGTATACAATGAGCAGTTCTTC,CASSHRQGLVYNEQFF
TRBD1,TRBJ2-7,TRBV28,many,TGTGCCAGCAGTCAGGGACAGAATATCTACGAGCAGTACTTC,CASSQGQNIYEQYF
NA,TRBJ2-6,TRBV6-4,NA,TGTGCCAGCAGTACGTCAGGCTCTGGGGCCAACGTCCTGACTTTC,CASSTSGSGANVLTF
TRBD2,TRBJ2-5,TRBV7-8,NA,TGTGCCAGCAGCCCCCACGGCGGGGGGACGGGGATTGGGGAGACCCAGTACTTC,CASSPHGGGTGIGETQYF
TRBD2,TRBJ2-7,TRBV7-9,NA,TGTGCCAGCACCTCCAGCGGGAGGGCCTCCTACGAGCAGTACTTC,CASTSSGRASYEQYF
NA,TRBJ1-2,TRBV19,NA,TGTGCCAGCGGGTTGGTCGACTATGGCTACACCTTC,CASGLVDYGYTF
NA,TRBJ2-1,TRBV19,NA,TGTGCCAGTAGAATCAGGGGCGATAGTGGTAATGAGCAGTTCTTC,CASRIRGDSGNEQFF
NA,TRBJ2-3,TRBV30,NA,TGTGCCTCCCGTAACGGTGATACGCAGTATTTT,CASRNGDTQYF
NA,TRBJ2-1,TRBV7-9,NA,TGTGCCAGCAGCTTAGCGGCAGGGGCCTCCTACAATGAGCAGTTCTTC,CASSLAAGASYNEQFF
TRBD2,TRBJ2-1,TRBV4-3,NA,TGCGCCAGCAGCCAAGAGGGACTAGCGGTTTACAATGAGCAGTTCTTC,CASSQEGLAVYNEQFF